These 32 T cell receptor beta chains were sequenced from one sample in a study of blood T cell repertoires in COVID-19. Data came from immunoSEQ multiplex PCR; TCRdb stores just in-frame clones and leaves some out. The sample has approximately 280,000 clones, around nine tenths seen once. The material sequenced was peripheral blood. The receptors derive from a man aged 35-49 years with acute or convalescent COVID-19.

The CDR3 protein is CAWRLADRDINEQFF. In DNA, the CDR3 is TGTGCCTGGAGGTTAGCGGACAGGGATATCAATGAGCAGTTCTTC. V and J are TRBV30 and TRBJ2-1; 8 bases match TRBD1. Germline CDR1 and CDR2: GTSNPN and SVGIG (reference sequence). V lost 3 bases to trimming and J lost 6 bases; unmatched junction nucleotides: 10. The CDR3 has 15 amino acids.

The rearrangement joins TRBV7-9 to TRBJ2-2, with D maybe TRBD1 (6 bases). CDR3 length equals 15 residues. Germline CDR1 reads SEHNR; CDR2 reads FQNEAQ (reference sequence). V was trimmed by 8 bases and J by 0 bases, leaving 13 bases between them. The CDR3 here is CASGGDRTNTGELFF. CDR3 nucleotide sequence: TGTGCCAGCGGGGGCGACAGGACGAACACCGGGGAGCTGTTTTTT.

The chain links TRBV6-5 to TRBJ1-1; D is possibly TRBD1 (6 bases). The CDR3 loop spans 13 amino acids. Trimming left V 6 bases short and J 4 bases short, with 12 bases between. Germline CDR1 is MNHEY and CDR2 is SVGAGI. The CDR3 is CASSMTGVTEAFF. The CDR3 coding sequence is TGTGCCAGCAGCATGACAGGAGTCACTGAAGCTTTCTTT.

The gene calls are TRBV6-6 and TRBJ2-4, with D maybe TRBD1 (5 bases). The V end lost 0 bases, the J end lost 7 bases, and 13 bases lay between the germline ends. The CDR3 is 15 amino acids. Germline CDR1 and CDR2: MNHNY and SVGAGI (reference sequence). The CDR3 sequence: CASSYSQGDKNIQYF. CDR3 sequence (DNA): TGTGCCAGCAGTTACTCCCAAGGGGATAAGAACATTCAGTACTTC.

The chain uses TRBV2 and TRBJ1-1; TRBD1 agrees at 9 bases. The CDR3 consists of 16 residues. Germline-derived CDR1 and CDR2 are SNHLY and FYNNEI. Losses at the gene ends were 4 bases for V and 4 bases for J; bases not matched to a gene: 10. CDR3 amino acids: CASSVDRGGWTTEAFF. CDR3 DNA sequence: TGTGCCAGCAGTGTGGACAGGGGAGGTTGGACCACTGAAGCTTTCTTT.

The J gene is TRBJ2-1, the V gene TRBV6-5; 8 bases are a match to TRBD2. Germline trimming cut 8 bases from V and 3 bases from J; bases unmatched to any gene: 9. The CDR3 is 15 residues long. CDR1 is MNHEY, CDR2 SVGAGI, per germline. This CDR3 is CASRRGGTIYNEQFF. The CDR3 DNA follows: TGTGCCAGCCGCCGCGGGGGGACTATCTACAATGAGCAGTTCTTC.

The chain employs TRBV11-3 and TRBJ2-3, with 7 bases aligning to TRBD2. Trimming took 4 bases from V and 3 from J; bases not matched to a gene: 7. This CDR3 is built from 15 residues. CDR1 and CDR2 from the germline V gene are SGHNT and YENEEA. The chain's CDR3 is CASSSRGEGTDTQYF. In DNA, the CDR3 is TGTGCCAGCAGCTCCCGAGGGGAGGGGACAGATACGCAGTATTTT. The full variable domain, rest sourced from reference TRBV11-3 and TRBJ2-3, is EAGVVQSPRYKIIEKKQPVAFWCNPISGHNTLYWYLQNLGQGPELLIRYENEEAVDDSQLPKDRFSAERLKGVDSTLKIQPAELGDSAVYLCASSSRGEGTDTQYFGPGTRLTVL.

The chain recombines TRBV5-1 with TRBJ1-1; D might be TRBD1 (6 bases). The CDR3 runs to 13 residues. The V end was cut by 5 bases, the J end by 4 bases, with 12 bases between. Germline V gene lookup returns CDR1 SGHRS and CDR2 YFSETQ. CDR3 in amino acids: CASSGTKGTEAFF. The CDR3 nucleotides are TGCGCCAGCAGTGGGACAAAGGGCACTGAAGCTTTCTTT.

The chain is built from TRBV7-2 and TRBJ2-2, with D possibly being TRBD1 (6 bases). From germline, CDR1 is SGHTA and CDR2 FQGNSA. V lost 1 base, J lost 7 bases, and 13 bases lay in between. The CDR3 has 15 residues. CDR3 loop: CASSLGQARGGELFF. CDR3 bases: TGTGCCAGCAGCTTAGGACAGGCCCGAGGCGGGGAGCTGTTTTTT.

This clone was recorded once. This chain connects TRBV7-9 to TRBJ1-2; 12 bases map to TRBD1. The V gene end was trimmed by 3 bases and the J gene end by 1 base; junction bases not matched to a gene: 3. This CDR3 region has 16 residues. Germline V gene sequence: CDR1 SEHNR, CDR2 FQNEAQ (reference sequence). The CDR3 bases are TGTGCCAGCAGCTTGGGGACAGGGGGCGGTAACTATGGCTACACCTTC. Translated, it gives CASSLGTGGGNYGYTF.

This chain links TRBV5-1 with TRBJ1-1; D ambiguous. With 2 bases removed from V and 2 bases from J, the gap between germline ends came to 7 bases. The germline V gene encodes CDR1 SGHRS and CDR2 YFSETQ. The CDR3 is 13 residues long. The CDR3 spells CASSFGANTEAFF. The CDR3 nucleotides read TGCGCCAGCAGCTTTGGAGCTAACACTGAAGCTTTCTTT.

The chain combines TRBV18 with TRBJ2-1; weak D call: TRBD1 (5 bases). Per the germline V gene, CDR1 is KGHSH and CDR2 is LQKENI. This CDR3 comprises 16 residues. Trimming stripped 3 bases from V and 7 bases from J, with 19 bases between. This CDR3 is CASSPTWVRGTNEQFF. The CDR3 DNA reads TGTGCCAGCTCACCCACCTGGGTTAGGGGTACGAATGAGCAGTTCTTC.

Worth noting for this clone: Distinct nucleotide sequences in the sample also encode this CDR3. The CDR3 spells CASSYSAGDTDTQYF. The CDR3, as DNA: TGTGCCAGCAGTTACTCGGCAGGGGACACAGATACGCAGTATTTT. The chain links TRBV6-5 to TRBJ2-3, with a possible D match to TRBD1 (6 bases). CDR1 and CDR2 from the germline V gene are MNHEY and SVGAGI. Trimming took 0 bases from V and 2 from J, leaving 9 bases between them. The CDR3 has 15 residues.

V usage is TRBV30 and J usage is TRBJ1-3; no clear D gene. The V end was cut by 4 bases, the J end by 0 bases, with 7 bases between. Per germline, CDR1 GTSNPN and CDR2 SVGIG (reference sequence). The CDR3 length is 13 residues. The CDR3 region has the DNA TGTGCCTGGACGGGGAACTCTGGAAACACCATATATTTT. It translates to CAWTGNSGNTIYF.

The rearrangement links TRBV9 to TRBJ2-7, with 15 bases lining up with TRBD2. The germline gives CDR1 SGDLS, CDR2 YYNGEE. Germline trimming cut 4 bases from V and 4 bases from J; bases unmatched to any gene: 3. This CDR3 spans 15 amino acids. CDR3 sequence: CASSPGLAGGYEQYF. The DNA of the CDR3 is TGTGCCAGCAGCCCCGGACTAGCGGGGGGGTACGAGCAGTACTTC.

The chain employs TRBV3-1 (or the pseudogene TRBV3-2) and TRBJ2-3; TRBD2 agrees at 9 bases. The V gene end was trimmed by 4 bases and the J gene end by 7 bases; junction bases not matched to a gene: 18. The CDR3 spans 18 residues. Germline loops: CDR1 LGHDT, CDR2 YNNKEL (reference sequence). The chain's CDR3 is CASSLTTERGAPIYTQYF. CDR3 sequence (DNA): TGTGCCAGCAGCCTCACAACGGAGCGGGGGGCCCCCATTTATACGCAGTATTTT.

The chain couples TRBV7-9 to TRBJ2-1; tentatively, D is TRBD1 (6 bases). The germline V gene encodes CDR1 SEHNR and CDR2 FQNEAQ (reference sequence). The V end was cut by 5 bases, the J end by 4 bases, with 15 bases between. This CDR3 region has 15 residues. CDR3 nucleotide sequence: TGTGCCAGCAGCCCATTGGGGGCGATATACAATGAGCAGTTCTTC. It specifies CASSPLGAIYNEQFF.

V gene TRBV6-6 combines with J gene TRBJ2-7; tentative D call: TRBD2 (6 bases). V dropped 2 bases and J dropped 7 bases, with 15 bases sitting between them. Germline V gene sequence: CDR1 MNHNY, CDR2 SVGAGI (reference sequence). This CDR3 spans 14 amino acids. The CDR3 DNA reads TGTGCCAGCAGTTACGCGGCGGGACCGAAGGAGCAGTACTTC. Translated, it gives CASSYAAGPKEQYF.

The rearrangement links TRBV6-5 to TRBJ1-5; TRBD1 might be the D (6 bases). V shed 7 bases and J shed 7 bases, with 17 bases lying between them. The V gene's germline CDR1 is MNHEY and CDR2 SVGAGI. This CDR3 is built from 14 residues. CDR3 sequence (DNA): TGTGCCAGCAACTTACAGGGAAGGGACCAGCCCCAGCATTTT. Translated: CASNLQGRDQPQHF.

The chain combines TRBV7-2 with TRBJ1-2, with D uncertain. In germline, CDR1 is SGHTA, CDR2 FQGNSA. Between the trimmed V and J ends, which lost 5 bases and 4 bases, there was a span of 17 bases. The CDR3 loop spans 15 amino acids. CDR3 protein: CASSPYSPPSYGYTF. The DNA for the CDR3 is TGTGCCAGCAGCCCATACAGTCCCCCGTCCTATGGCTACACCTTC.

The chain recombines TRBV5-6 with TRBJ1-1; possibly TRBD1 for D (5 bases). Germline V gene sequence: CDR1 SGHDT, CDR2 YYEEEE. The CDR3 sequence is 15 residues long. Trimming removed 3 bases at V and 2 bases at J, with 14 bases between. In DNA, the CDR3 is TGTGCCAGCAGCTCCTTTGGGGCGGCTAACACTGAAGCTTTCTTT. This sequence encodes CASSSFGAANTEAFF.

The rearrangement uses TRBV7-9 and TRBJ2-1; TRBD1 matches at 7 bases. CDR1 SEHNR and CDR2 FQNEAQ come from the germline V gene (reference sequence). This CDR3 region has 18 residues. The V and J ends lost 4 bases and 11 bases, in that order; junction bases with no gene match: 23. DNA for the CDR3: TGTGCCAGCAGCTCCCGAGGGCAAGGCCTCGGGCAGACAGGGAAGCAGTTCTTC. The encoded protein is CASSSRGQGLGQTGKQFF.

The chain's CDR3 is CASSRRRGTGELFF. DNA for the CDR3: TGTGCCAGCAGCCGCCGTAGGGGAACCGGGGAGCTGTTTTTT. The rearrangement links TRBV11-1 to TRBJ2-2; TRBD1 might be the D (5 bases). V lost 5 bases and J 5 bases, leaving 12 bases between the germline ends. This CDR3 has 14 residues. The V gene's germline CDR1 is SGHAT and CDR2 FQDESV (reference sequence). The full variable domain, completed using reference TRBV11-1 and TRBJ2-2, is EAEVAQSPRYKITEKSQAVAFWCDPISGHATLYWYRQILGQGPELLVQFQDESVVDDSQLPKDRFSAERLKGVDSTLKIQPAELGDSAMYLCASSRRRGTGELFFGEGSRLTVL.

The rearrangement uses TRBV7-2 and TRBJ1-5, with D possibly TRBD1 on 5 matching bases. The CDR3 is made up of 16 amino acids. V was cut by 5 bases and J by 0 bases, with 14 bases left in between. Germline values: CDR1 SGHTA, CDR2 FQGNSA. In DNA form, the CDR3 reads TGTGCCAGCAGCCCGAGCGGGGGATATAGCAATCAGCCCCAGCATTTT. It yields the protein CASSPSGGYSNQPQHF.

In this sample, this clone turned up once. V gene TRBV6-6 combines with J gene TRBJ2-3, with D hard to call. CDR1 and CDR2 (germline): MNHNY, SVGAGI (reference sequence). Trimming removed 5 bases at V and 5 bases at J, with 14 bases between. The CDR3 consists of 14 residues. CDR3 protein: CASSVPLEKDTQYF. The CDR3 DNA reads TGTGCCAGCAGTGTTCCCCTCGAGAAAGATACGCAGTATTTT.

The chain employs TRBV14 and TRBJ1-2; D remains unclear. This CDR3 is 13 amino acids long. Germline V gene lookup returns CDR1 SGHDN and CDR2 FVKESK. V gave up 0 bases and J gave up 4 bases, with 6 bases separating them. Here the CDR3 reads CASSQDLSYGYTF. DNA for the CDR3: TGTGCCAGCAGCCAAGATCTGTCCTATGGCTACACCTTC.

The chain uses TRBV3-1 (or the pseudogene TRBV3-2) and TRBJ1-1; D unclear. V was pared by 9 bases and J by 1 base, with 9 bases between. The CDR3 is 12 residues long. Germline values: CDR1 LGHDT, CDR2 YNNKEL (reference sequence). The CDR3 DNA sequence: TGTGCCAGTCGGCGGGGGAACACTGAAGCTTTCTTT. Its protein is CASRRGNTEAFF.

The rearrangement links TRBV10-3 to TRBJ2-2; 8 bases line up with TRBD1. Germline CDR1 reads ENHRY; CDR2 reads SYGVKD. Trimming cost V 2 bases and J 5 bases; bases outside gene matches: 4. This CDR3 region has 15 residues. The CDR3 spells CAISEGRGPTGELFF. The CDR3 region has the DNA TGTGCCATCAGTGAGGGCAGGGGGCCGACCGGGGAGCTGTTTTTT.

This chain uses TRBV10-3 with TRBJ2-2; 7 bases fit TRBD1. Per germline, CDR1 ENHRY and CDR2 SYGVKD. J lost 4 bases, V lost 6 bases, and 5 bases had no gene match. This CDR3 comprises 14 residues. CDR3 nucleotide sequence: TGTGCCATCAGCCTGGGACAGCTCACCGGGGAGCTGTTTTTT. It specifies CAISLGQLTGELFF.

The CDR3 DNA reads as TGTGCCAGCAGTTCAGGGGCGTACACCGGGGAGCTGTTTTTT. Translating gives CASSSGAYTGELFF. The rearrangement uses TRBV2 and TRBJ2-2; D is possibly TRBD1 (6 bases). CDR3 size: 14 residues. Per the germline V gene, CDR1 is SNHLY and CDR2 is FYNNEI. V lost 5 bases to trimming and J lost 3 bases, with 10 bases between them.

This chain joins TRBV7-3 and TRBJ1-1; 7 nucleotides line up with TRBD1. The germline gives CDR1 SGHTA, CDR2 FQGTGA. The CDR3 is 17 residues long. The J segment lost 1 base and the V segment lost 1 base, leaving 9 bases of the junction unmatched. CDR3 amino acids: CASSLREDRARNTEAFF. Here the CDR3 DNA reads TGTGCCAGCAGCTTAAGGGAAGACAGGGCCAGGAACACTGAAGCTTTCTTT.

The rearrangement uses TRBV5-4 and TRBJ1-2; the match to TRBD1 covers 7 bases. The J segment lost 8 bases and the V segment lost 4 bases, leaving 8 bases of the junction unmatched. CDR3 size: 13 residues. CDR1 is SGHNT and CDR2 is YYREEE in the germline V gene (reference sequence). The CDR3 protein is CASSPTGSSGYTF. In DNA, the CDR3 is TGTGCCAGCAGCCCGACAGGGTCGAGCGGCTACACCTTC.